This TCR beta chain comes out of a study of T cell repertoires in cytomegalovirus infection. This clonotype was observed at least ten times. What it binds is not known. Germline loops: CDR1 SGHTA, CDR2 FQGTGA. V lost 5 bases to trimming and J lost 1 base; unmatched junction nucleotides: 6. The CDR3 sequence is 15 residues long. TCRdb re-derived calls from the reads in MiXCR, one entry per CDR3 protein. The repertoire holds about 160,000 distinct CDR3 sequences, with roughly 20% as singletons. Sequencing was performed on CD8+ T cells from cultured PBMCs, taken from culture after CMV antigen stimulation. The rearrangement joins TRBV7-3 to TRBJ2-3; 7 bases match TRBD1. The origin of this receptor is a human donor in good health (CMV status not recorded). Some clones in this sample may be carry-over from other donors' samples. The CDR3 nucleotides read TGTGCCAGCAGCATCCGACAGGGTGGCACAGATACGCAGTATTTT. Translating gives CASSIRQGGTDTQYF. The full variable domain, rest sourced from reference TRBV7-3 and TRBJ2-3, is GAGVSQTPSNKVTEKGKYVELRCDPISGHTALYWYRQSLGQGPEFLIYFQGTGAADDSGLPNDRFFAVRPEGSVSTLKIQRTERGDSAVYLCASSIRQGGTDTQYFGPGTRLTVL.